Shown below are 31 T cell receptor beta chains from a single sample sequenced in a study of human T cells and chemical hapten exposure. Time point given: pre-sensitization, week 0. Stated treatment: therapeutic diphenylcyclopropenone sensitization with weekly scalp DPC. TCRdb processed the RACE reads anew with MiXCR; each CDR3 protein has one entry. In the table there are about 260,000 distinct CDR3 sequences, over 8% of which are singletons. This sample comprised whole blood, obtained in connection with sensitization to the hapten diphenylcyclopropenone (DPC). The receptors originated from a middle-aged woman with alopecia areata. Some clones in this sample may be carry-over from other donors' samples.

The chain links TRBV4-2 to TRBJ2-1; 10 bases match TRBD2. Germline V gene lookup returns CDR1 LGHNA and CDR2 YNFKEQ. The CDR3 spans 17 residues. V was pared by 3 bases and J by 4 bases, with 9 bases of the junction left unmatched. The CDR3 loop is CASSHGVSGRNYNEQFF. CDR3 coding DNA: TGTGCCAGCAGCCACGGTGTTAGCGGGAGGAATTACAATGAGCAGTTCTTC.

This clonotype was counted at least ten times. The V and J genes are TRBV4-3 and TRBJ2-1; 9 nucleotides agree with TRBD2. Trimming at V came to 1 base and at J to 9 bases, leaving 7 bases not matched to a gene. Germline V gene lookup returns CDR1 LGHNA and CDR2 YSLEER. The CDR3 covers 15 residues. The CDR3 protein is CASSQGSGSTSEQFF. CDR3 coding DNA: TGCGCCAGCAGCCAAGGTAGCGGGAGTACCAGTGAGCAGTTCTTC.

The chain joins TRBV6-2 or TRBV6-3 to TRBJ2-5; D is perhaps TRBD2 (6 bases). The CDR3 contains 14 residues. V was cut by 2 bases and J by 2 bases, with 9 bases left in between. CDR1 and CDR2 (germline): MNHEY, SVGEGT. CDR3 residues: CASSYAGTQETQYF. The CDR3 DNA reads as TGTGCCAGCAGTTACGCGGGGACTCAAGAGACCCAGTACTTC.

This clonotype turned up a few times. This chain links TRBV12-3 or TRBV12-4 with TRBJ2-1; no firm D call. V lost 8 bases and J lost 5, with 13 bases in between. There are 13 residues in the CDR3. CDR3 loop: CASGPPMDNEQFF. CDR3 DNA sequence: TGTGCCAGCGGCCCCCCTATGGACAATGAGCAGTTCTTC.

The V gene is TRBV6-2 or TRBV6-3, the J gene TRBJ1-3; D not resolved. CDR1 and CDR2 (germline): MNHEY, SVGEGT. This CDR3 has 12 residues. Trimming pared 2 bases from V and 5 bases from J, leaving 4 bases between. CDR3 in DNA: TGTGCCAGCAGTTACCCGAGAAACACCATATATTTT. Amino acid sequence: CASSYPRNTIYF.

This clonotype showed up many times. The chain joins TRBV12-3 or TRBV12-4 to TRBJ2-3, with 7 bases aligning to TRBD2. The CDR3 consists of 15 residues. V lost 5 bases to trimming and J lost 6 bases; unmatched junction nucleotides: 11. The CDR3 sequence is CASSPVAGVWDTQYF. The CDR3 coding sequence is TGTGCCAGCAGTCCCGTTGCGGGAGTCTGGGATACGCAGTATTTT.

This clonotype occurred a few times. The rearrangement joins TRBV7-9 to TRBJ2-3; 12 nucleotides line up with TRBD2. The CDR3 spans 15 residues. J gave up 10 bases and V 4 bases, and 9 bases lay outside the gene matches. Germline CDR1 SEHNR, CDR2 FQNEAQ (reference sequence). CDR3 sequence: CASSYIPLAGGPQYF. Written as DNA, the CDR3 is TGTGCCAGCAGCTATATCCCACTAGCGGGAGGACCGCAGTATTTT.

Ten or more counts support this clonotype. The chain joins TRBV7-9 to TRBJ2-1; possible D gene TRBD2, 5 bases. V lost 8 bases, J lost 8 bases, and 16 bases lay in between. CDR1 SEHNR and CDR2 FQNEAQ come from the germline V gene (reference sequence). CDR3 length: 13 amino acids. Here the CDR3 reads CASGAGGPDEQFF. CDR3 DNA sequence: TGTGCCAGCGGAGCCGGAGGCCCCGATGAGCAGTTCTTC.

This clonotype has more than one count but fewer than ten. CDR3: CACIGTTQGEQYF. The CDR3 DNA is TGTGCCTGCATAGGGACTACCCAAGGGGAGCAGTACTTC. The chain has TRBV28 and TRBJ2-7; 7 positions agree with TRBD2. After removal of 11 bases from V and 7 bases from J, the junction contained 14 bases not matched to a gene. CDR1 MDHEN and CDR2 SYDVKM come from the germline V gene. This CDR3 spans 13 amino acids.

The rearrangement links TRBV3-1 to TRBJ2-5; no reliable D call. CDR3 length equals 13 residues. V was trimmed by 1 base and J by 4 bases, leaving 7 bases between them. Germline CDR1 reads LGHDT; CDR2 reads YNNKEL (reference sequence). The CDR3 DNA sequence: TGTGCCAGCAGCCAAGTAAGGAGAGAGACCCAGTACTTC. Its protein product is CASSQVRRETQYF.

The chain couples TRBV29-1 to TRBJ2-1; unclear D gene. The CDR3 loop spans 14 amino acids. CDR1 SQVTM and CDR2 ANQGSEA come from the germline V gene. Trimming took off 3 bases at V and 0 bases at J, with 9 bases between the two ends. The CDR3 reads CSVEGGRSYNEQFF. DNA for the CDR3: TGCAGCGTTGAGGGCGGACGCTCCTACAATGAGCAGTTCTTC.

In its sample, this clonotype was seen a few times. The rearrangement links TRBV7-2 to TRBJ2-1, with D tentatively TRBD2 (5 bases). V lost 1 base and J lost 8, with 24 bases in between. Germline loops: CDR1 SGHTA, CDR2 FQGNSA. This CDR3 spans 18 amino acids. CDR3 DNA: TGTGCCAGCAGCTTAGGTACGGCGGGCACGCCCATTCCGGATGAGCAGTTCTTC. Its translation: CASSLGTAGTPIPDEQFF.

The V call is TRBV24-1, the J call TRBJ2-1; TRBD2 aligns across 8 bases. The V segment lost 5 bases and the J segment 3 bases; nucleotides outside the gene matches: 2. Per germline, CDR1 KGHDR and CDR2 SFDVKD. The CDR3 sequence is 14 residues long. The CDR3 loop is CATSVSGSYNEQFF. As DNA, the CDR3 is TGTGCCACCAGTGTAAGCGGGAGCTACAATGAGCAGTTCTTC.

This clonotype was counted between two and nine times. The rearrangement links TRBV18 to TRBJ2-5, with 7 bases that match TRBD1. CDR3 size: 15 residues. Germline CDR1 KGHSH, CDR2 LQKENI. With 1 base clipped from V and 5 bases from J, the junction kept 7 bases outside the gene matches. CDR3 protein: CASSPRKGGAETQYF. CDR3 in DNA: TGTGCCAGCTCACCACGTAAAGGGGGCGCCGAGACCCAGTACTTC. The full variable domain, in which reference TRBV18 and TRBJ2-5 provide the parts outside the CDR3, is NAGVMQNPRHLVRRRGQEARLRCSPMKGHSHVYWYRQLPEEGLKFMVYLQKENIIDESGMPKERFSAEFPKEGPSILRIQQVVRGDSAAYFCASSPRKGGAETQYFGPGTRLLVL.

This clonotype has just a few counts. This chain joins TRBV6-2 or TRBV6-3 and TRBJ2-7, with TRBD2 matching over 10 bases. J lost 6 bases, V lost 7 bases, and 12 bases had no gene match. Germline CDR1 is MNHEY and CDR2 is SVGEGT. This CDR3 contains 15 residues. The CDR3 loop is CASTDSGRAGREQYF. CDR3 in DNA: TGTGCCAGCACCGACAGCGGGAGGGCCGGTCGCGAGCAGTACTTC.

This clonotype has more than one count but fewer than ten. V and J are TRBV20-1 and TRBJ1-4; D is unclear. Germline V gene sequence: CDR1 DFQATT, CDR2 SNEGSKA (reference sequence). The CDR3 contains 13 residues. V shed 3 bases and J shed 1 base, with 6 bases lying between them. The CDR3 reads CSASGETNEKLFF. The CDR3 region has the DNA TGCAGTGCTAGTGGGGAAACTAATGAAAAACTGTTTTTT.

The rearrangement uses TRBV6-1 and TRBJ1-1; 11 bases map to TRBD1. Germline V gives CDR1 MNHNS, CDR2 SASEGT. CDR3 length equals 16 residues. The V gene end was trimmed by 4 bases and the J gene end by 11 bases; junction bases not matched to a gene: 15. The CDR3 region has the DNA TGTGCCAGCAGTGCGGACAGGGGGCGAATAATTGACGGGGCTTTCTTT. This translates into CASSADRGRIIDGAFF.

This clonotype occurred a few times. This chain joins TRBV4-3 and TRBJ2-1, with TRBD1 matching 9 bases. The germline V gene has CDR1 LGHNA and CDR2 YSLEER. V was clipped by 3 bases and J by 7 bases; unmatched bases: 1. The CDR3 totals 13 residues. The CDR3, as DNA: TGCGCCAGCAGCCACGGGACAGGGAATGAGCAGTTCTTC. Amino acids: CASSHGTGNEQFF.

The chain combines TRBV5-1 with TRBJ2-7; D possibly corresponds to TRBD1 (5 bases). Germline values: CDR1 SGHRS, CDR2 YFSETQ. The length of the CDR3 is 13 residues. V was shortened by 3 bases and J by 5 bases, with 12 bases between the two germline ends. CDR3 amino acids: CASSSPGKDEQYF. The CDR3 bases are TGCGCCAGCAGCTCCCCAGGGAAGGACGAGCAGTACTTC. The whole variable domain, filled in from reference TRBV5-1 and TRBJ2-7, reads KAGVTQTPRYLIKTRGQQVTLSCSPISGHRSVSWYQQTPGQGLQFLFEYFSETQRNKGNFPGRFSGRQFSNSRSEMNVSTLELGDSALYLCASSSPGKDEQYFGPGTRLTVT.

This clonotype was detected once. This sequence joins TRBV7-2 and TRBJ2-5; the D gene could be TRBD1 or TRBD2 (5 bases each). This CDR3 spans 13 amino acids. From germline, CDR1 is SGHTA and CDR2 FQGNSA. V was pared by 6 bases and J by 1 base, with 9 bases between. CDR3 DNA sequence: TGTGCCAGCAGTTGGGACCGCCAAGAGACCCAGTACTTC. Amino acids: CASSWDRQETQYF. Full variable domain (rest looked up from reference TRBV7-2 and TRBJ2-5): GAGVSQSPSNKVTEKGKDVELRCDPISGHTALYWYRQSLGQGLEFLIYFQGNSAPDKSGLPSDRFSAERTGGSVSTLTIQRTQQEDSAVYLCASSWDRQETQYFGPGTRLLVL.

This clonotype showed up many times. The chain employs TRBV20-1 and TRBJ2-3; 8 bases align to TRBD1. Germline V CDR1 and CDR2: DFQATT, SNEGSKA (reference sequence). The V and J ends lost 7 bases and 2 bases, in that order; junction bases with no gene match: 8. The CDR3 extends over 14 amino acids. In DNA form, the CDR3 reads TGCAGTGTTCCCGGGACAGGAGACACAGATACGCAGTATTTT. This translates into CSVPGTGDTDTQYF.

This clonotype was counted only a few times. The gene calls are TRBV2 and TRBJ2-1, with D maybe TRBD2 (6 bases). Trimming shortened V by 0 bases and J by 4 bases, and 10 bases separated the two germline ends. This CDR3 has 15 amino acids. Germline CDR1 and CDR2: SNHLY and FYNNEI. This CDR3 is CASSEARLGYNEQFF. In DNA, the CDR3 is TGTGCCAGCAGTGAAGCCAGACTAGGTTACAATGAGCAGTTCTTC.

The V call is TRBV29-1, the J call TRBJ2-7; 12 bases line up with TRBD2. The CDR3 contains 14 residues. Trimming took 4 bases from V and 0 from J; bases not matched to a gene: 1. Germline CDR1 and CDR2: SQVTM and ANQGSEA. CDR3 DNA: TGCAGCGTTGCTAGCGGGAGGGCCTCCTACGAGCAGTACTTC. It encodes CSVASGRASYEQYF.

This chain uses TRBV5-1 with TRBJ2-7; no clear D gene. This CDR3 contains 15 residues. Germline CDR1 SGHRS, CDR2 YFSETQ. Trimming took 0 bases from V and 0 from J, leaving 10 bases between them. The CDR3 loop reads CASSLGAVSSYEQYF. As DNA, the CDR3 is TGCGCCAGCAGCTTGGGGGCCGTTAGCTCCTACGAGCAGTACTTC.

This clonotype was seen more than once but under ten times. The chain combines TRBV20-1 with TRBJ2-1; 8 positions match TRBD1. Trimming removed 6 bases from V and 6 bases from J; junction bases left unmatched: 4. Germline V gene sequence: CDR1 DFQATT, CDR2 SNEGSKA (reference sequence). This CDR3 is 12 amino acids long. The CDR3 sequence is CSARTGFNEQFF. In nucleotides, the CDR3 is TGCAGTGCCAGGACAGGGTTCAATGAGCAGTTCTTC.

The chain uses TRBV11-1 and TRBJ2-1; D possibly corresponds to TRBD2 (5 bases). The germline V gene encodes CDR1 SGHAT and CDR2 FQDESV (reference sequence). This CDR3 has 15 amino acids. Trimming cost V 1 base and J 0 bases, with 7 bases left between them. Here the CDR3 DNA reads TGTGCCAGCAGCTTAGATAGCGCCTCCTACAATGAGCAGTTCTTC. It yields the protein CASSLDSASYNEQFF.

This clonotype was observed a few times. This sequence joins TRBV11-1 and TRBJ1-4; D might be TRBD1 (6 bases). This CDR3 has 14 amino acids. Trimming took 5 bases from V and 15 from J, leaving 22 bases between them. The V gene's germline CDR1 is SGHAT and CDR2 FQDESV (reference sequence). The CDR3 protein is CASSPGQGIRELFF. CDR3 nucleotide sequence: TGTGCCAGCAGCCCGGGACAAGGGATTCGGGAGTTGTTTTTT.

CDR3 in amino acids: CASTPGGTGGLSSYNEQFF. CDR3 nucleotide sequence: TGTGCCAGCACACCCGGGGGGACAGGGGGCCTGAGCTCCTACAATGAGCAGTTCTTC. The chain couples TRBV25-1 to TRBJ2-1; TRBD1 matches 12 bases. CDR1 and CDR2 (germline): MGHDK, SYGVNS. CDR3 length: 19 amino acids. J was trimmed by 0 bases and V by 7 bases; bases with no gene match: 13. Complete variable domain (other parts from reference TRBV25-1 and TRBJ2-1): EADIYQTPRYLVIGTGKKITLECSQTMGHDKMYWYQQDPGMELHLIHYSYGVNSTEKGDLSSESTVSRIRTEHFPLTLESARPSHTSQYLCASTPGGTGGLSSYNEQFFGPGTRLTVL.

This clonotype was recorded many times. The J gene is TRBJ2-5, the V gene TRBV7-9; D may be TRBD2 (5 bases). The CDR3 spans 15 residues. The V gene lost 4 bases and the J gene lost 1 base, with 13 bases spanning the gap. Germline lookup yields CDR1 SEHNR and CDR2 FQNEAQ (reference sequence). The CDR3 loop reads CASSSIPGFQETQYF. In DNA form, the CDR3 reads TGTGCCAGCAGCTCCATTCCGGGGTTCCAAGAGACCCAGTACTTC. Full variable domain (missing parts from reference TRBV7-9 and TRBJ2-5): DTGVSQNPRHKITKRGQNVTFRCDPISEHNRLYWYRQTLGQGPEFLTYFQNEAQLEKSRLLSDRFSAERPKGSFSTLEIQRTEQGDSAMYLCASSSIPGFQETQYFGPGTRLLVL.

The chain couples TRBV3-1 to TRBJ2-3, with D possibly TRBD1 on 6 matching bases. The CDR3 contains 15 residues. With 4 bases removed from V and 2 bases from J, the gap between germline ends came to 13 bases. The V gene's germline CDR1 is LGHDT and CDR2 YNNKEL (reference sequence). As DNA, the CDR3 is TGTGCCAGCAGCCCCTGGGCAGGGGACACAGATACGCAGTATTTT. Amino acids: CASSPWAGDTDTQYF.

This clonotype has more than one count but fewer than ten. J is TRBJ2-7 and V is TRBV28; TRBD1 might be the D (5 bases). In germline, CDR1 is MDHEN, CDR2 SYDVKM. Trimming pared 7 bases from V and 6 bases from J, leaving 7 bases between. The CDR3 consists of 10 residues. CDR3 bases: TGTGCCAGCAAGGGGCTCGAGCAGTACTTC. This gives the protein CASKGLEQYF.